The sequence of this T cell receptor beta chain was determined in a study of blood T cell repertoires in COVID-19. Repertoires were generated with immunoSEQ multiplex PCR, while TCRdb's copy carries only in-frame clones and drops some. The sample holds around 200,000 clones; approximately 83% are singletons and the top ten take approximately 11%. This clonotype originated in a human donor with active or convalescent COVID-19. The donor label of this sample is uncertain. The sample consisted of peripheral blood.

The CDR3 coding sequence is TGTGCCAGCAGCCAAGGACAGGAAGCTTTCTTT. Encoded protein: CASSQGQEAFF. V is TRBV3-1 (or the pseudogene TRBV3-2) and J is TRBJ1-1; TRBD1 is a possible D gene (5 bases). V lost 1 base and J lost 8, with 5 bases in between. From germline, CDR1 is LGHDT and CDR2 YNNKEL (reference sequence). There are 11 residues in the CDR3.